These T cell receptor beta chains were read from a single sample in a study of T cells in Graves' hyperthyroidism and ophthalmopathy. MiXCR was run by TCRdb on the multiplex PCR reads, yielding one entry per CDR3 protein. The table has just under 750,000 distinct CDR3 sequences, around a third seen once. The sequencing input was blood. These receptors were taken from a woman aged 40 to 55 with Graves' hyperthyroidism. CDR3s include the opening cysteine and the closing phenylalanine or tryptophan. D genes are given only for firm matches. Rows give clone size only sometimes, using once, few, many, or a class for an expanded clone.

>NA|few|TRBV4-3|TRBJ1-1
TGCGCCAGCAGCCATGTAAGATACGGTTCGGACACTGAAGCTTTCTTT
CASSHVRYGSDTEAFF
>NA|many|TRBV12-3/TRBV12-4|TRBJ1-2
TGTGCCAGCAGTCTCACCGTTCTGGGGGGCTACACCTTC
CASSLTVLGGYTF
>NA|many|TRBV7-6|TRBJ1-2
TGTGCCAGCAGCTTAGTCGAGGTCGGGGGGCGCGATGGCTACACCTTC
CASSLVEVGGRDGYTF
>NA|many|TRBV19|TRBJ1-2
TGTGCCAGTAGTTGGGATACCCGCTATGGCTACACCTTC
CASSWDTRYGYTF
>NA|many|TRBV7-2|TRBJ2-5
TGTGCCAGCAGCTTGAGGAGACAGGTCCGGGAGACCCAGTACTTC
CASSLRRQVRETQYF
>NA|many|TRBV19|TRBJ1-5
TGTGCCAGTAGTATTGAGAGCAATCAGCCCCAGCATTTT
CASSIESNQPQHF
>NA|NA|TRBV29-1|TRBJ1-1
TGCAGCGTTGAAACCTCCTGGGCCACTGAAGCTTTCTTT
CSVETSWATEAFF
>TRBD1|few|TRBV20-1|TRBJ1-1
TGCAGTGCTAGGGGAGACAGGGCATCCACTGAAGCTTTCTTT
CSARGDRASTEAFF
>NA|NA|TRBV25-1|TRBJ2-5
TGTGCCAGCAGGACCAGACTAATAATAGGGGAGACCCAGTACTTC
CASRTRLIIGETQYF
>NA|NA|TRBV20-1|TRBJ2-5
TGCAGTGCTACTGAGGGGAAAGAGACCCAGTACTTC
CSATEGKETQYF
>TRBD2|few|TRBV20-1|TRBJ2-7
TGCAGTGCTAGCCCCGCGACTAGCGGAGACTACGAGCAGTACTTC
CSASPATSGDYEQYF
>NA|NA|TRBV20-1|TRBJ1-1
TGCGGTGCAGGGATGAACACTGAAGCTTTCTTT
CGAGMNTEAFF
>NA|NA|TRBV6-5|TRBJ1-2
TGTGCCAGCAGCCCTCGTCTTGAAGGCTATGGCTACACCTTC
CASSPRLEGYGYTF
>TRBD2|many|TRBV7-2|TRBJ2-2
TGTGCCAGCAGCCACCGGACTAGCGCCAACACCGGGGAGCTGTTTTTT
CASSHRTSANTGELFF
>TRBD2|many|TRBV6-6|TRBJ2-7
TGTGCCAGCAGTTACGGCGGGAGGGCCTACGAGCAGTACTTC
CASSYGGRAYEQYF
>NA|many|TRBV5-1|TRBJ2-7
TGCGCCAGCAGCCCCGACTGGACTGACTACGAGCAGTACTTC
CASSPDWTDYEQYF
>TRBD2|few|TRBV7-2|TRBJ2-7
TGTGCCAGCAGCTCAGACAGCGGGGGGGAGCAGTACTTC
CASSSDSGGEQYF
>NA|NA|TRBV19|TRBJ1-2
TGTGCCAGTAGTCAGCCCCCAGAAAACTATGGCTACACCTTC
CASSQPPENYGYTF
>NA|NA|TRBV19|TRBJ1-3
TGTGCCAGTATGTACACCAGCTCTGGAAACACCATATATTTT
CASMYTSSGNTIYF
>NA|NA|TRBV7-2|TRBJ1-5
TGTGCCGGCAGCTTAGAACACTCCGGGAATCGACCCCAGCATTTT
CAGSLEHSGNRPQHF
>NA|NA|TRBV7-8|TRBJ1-5
TGTGCCAGCAGCTTAGCTATGGGGGGTAAGAGCAATCAGCCCCAGCATTTT
CASSLAMGGKSNQPQHF
>TRBD1|many|TRBV29-1|TRBJ1-5
TGCAGCGTGCAGGGGGATGGCAATCAGCCCCAGCATTTT
CSVQGDGNQPQHF
>NA|NA|TRBV10-3|TRBJ1-5
TGTGCCATCAGTTTCTTGGGGTGGGATCAGCCCCAGCATTTT
CAISFLGWDQPQHF
>NA|once|TRBV14|TRBJ1-3
TGTGCCAGCTCACCCTACCCTAACTCTGGAAACACCATATATTTT
CASSPYPNSGNTIYF
>TRBD1|many|TRBV25-1|TRBJ1-2
TGTGCCAGCAGAAGGGACAGGGGCTATGGCTACACCTTC
CASRRDRGYGYTF
>NA|NA|TRBV10-3|TRBJ1-1
TGTGCCATCAGTGAATTCCCCGGGACGGAGAACACTGAAGCTTTCTTT
CAISEFPGTENTEAFF
>TRBD2|NA|TRBV6-2/TRBV6-3|TRBJ2-5
TGTGCCAGCAGACCTAGCGGGGAGGCCCAGTACTTC
CASRPSGEAQYF
>TRBD1|NA|TRBV19|TRBJ2-7
TGTGCCAGTAGTATGTGGACAGGACTCTCCTACGAGCAGTACTTC
CASSMWTGLSYEQYF
>NA|few|TRBV10-2|TRBJ1-1
TGTGCCAGCAGGGCTGCTTCCGGGATGAACACTGAAGCTTTCTTT
CASRAASGMNTEAFF
>NA|few|TRBV5-8|TRBJ2-7
TGTGCCAGCAGCTCCTTGTTGTCACTCCCCTACGAGCAGTACTTC
CASSSLLSLPYEQYF
>NA|many|TRBV7-8|TRBJ1-1
TGTGCCAGCACGGGCCATACGTCTGAAGCTTTCTTT
CASTGHTSEAFF
>NA|many|TRBV7-6|TRBJ1-2
TGTGCCAGCAGACTTGGGCCCGACTATGGCTACACCTTC
CASRLGPDYGYTF
>TRBD1|few|TRBV5-1|TRBJ2-5
TGCGCCAGCAGCTTGGCCCAGGGACAGGGAGAGACCCAGTACTTC
CASSLAQGQGETQYF
>TRBD1|NA|TRBV20-1|TRBJ2-5
TGCAGTGCTAGCCGGGACAGGGGTAACCAAGAGACCCAGTACTTC
CSASRDRGNQETQYF
>TRBD1|NA|TRBV7-3|TRBJ1-4
TGTGCCAGCAGCTTAAAGGGGGCAGACCTAAAACTGTTTTTT
CASSLKGADLKLFF
>NA|many|TRBV7-3|TRBJ2-5
TGTGCCAGCAGCAAAAACAGGGTGGGGACCCAGTACTTC
CASSKNRVGTQYF